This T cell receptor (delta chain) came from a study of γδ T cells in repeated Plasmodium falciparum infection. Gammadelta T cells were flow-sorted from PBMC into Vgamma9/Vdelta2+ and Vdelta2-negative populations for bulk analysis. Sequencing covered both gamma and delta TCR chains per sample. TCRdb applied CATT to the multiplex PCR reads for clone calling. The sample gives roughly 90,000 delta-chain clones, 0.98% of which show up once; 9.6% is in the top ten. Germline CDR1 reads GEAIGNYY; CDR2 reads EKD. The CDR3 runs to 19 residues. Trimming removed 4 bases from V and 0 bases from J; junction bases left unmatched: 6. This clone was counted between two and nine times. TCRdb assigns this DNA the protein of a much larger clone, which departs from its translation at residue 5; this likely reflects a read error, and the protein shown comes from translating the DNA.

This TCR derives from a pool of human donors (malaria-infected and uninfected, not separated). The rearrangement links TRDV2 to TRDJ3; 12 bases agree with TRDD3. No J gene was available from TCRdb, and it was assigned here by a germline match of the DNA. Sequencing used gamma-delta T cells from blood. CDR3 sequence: CACDPLGDTSSWDTRQMFF. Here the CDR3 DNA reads TGTGCCTGTGATCCTCTGGGGGATACGAGCTCCTGGGACACCCGACAGATGTTTTTC.